Sequencing of this TCR beta chain was carried out in a study of healthy donors' naive CD4 and CD8 T cells. A linear amplification protocol produced the TCR libraries from about 450 ng of total RNA. A single record per CDR3 protein comes from TCRdb applying MiXCR to the reads. The sample yields roughly 200,000 distinct CDR3 sequences, around three quarters seen once. Naive T cells were sorted: CD4+CD8-CD45RO-CD45RA+ for CD4+, CD8+CD4-CD45RA+CD27bright for CD8+. The study, taken as a whole, reports: Positive CDR3 charge linked to CD4+ cells, negative to CD8+ cells. Alpha and beta chains were sequenced in bulk without pairing.

The CDR3 consists of 14 residues. Germline values: CDR1 LNHDA, CDR2 SQIVND (reference sequence). Trimming removed 4 bases from V and 8 bases from J, with 15 bases in between. On this clonotype itself: As yet, its antigen is unknown.

J is TRBJ2-1 and V is TRBV19; D assignment may be TRBD1 or TRBD2 (5 bases each). The sample taken for sequencing was naive CD4+ and CD8+ T cells sorted from blood, pooled from several donors. This receptor was taken from a pool of human donors in good health; the sample pools cells from several healthy donors. CDR3 loop: CASSTGTGSDEQFF. The CDR3 nucleotides read TGTGCCAGTAGTACCGGGACGGGGAGCGATGAGCAGTTCTTC.